Detailed here is one TCR beta chain. Its antigen is not identified. These data come from a study of beta chain features in type 1 diabetes. Since all of the isolated RNA was reverse transcribed, expressed TCRB transcripts were what got sequenced. Repertoires were generated with immunoSEQ multiplex PCR, while TCRdb's copy carries only in-frame clones and drops some. Here the sample spans some 14,000 clones, approximately 68% being singletons. Trimming took 8 bases from V and 1 from J, leaving 11 bases between them. There are 13 residues in the CDR3. Germline V lookup: CDR1 MNHEY, CDR2 SMNVEV (reference sequence). Whole-study findings and limits: A moderate, significant TCRB CDR3 shortening appeared in type 1 diabetes across four CD4+ subsets. A greater similarity of naive, central memory and Treg TCRB repertoires was seen among patients than among healthy donors.

The receptor was derived from a woman aged 18-30 years with type 1 diabetes. This sequence joins TRBV27 and TRBJ2-5; TRBD2 is a possible D gene (5 bases). The sequenced material came from stem cell memory CD4+ T cells from blood. CDR3 nucleotide sequence: TGTGCCAGCCGCGACTACCCCCAAGAGACCCAGTACTTC. It encodes CASRDYPQETQYF.